The next 19 T cell receptor beta chains were all read from a single sample in a study of T cells in localized non-small cell lung cancer (dated by TCRdb to 2018 to 2021). Library prep was done by the immunoSEQ multiplex PCR assay. TCRdb took this table from immuneACCESS and kept in-frame rearrangements with V and J called. Such tables lack part of the clones; where checked against another copy, unresolved V genes explain under half of the gap, and the rest is unexplained. This sample holds 40,000 to 55,000 clones; about four fifths were observed only once. Of the sample, about 15% falls within the top ten clones. The sequencing here drew on peripheral blood mononuclear cells, taken before any cancer treatment. The origin of the receptors is a man between 35 and 75 years old with stage III lung adenocarcinoma.

V and J are TRBV5-4 and TRBJ2-4; 8 bases match TRBD2. The CDR3 is 15 amino acids. Germline V lookup: CDR1 SGHNT, CDR2 YYREEE (reference sequence). V dropped 1 base and J dropped 8; count of bases not matched to a gene: 8. CDR3 coding DNA: TGTGCCAGCAGCTTGAGAGGCGGGGGGCGCGACATTCAGTACTTC. Encoded protein: CASSLRGGGRDIQYF. The complete variable domain, with remaining parts taken from reference TRBV5-4 and TRBJ2-4, reads ETGVTQSPTHLIKTRGQQVTLRCSSQSGHNTVSWYQQALGQGPQFIFQYYREEENGRGNFPPRFSGLQFPNYSSELNVNALELDDSALYLCASSLRGGGRDIQYFGAGTRLSVL.

This chain connects TRBV18 to TRBJ2-5; possibly TRBD2 for D (6 bases). Deletions cut 3 bases from V and 2 bases from J, with 10 bases between. The length of the CDR3 is 14 residues. CDR1 and CDR2 from the germline V gene are KGHSH and LQKENI. The CDR3 sequence: CASSPQEGQETQYF. DNA for the CDR3: TGTGCCAGCTCACCCCAGGAGGGGCAAGAGACCCAGTACTTC.

The gene calls are TRBV2 and TRBJ2-2, with D perhaps matching TRBD1 or TRBD2 (5 bases each). The V gene's germline CDR1 is SNHLY and CDR2 FYNNEI. The V end lost 1 base, the J end lost 1 base, and 19 bases lay between the germline ends. This CDR3 comprises 19 residues. In DNA, the CDR3 is TGTGCCAGCAGTGAAGAGGGATTAGTATGGGGGATGAACACCGGGGAGCTGTTTTTT. Translating gives CASSEEGLVWGMNTGELFF.

J is TRBJ1-2 and V is TRBV4-2; D unclear. The CDR3 is 11 residues long. Trimming cost V 0 bases and J 7 bases, with 3 bases left between them. CDR1 and CDR2 (germline): LGHNA, YNFKEQ. This CDR3 reads CASSQEGGYTF. The CDR3 DNA reads TGTGCCAGCAGCCAAGAGGGTGGCTACACCTTC.

The rearrangement uses TRBV18 and TRBJ1-1; no definite D call. V was cut by 2 bases and J by 4 bases, with 14 bases left in between. This CDR3 has 15 amino acids. The germline V gene has CDR1 KGHSH and CDR2 LQKENI. CDR3 sequence (DNA): TGTGCCAGCTCACCAGTCCACCCTAAGGGCACTGAAGCTTTCTTT. Its translation is CASSPVHPKGTEAFF.

The chain couples TRBV29-1 to TRBJ2-1; 12 bases fit TRBD2. This CDR3 comprises 15 residues. Trimming cost V 6 bases and J 3 bases; bases outside gene matches: 6. In germline, CDR1 is SQVTM, CDR2 ANQGSEA. The CDR3 bases are TGCAGCGTCTCTGGACTAGCGGGGCGCTACAATGAGCAGTTCTTC. This codes for CSVSGLAGRYNEQFF.

The CDR3 sequence is CASSQEAHSYEQYF. The CDR3 DNA is TGTGCCAGCAGCCAAGAAGCCCACTCCTACGAGCAGTACTTC. The rearrangement joins TRBV4-2 to TRBJ2-7; no reliable D call. Deletions cut 0 bases from V and 0 bases from J, with 6 bases between. Germline CDR1 and CDR2: LGHNA and YNFKEQ. This CDR3 spans 14 amino acids.

V is TRBV18 and J is TRBJ2-7; TRBD2 might be the D (5 bases). The V and J ends lost 2 bases and 3 bases respectively, with 11 bases between them. CDR1 and CDR2 (germline): KGHSH, LQKENI. The CDR3 contains 14 residues. The CDR3, as DNA: TGTGCCAGCTCACCAGGACTCTCGAACTACGAGCAGTACTTC. It specifies CASSPGLSNYEQYF.

This chain joins TRBV2 and TRBJ1-4; TRBD1 is a possible D gene (6 bases). CDR1 SNHLY and CDR2 FYNNEI come from the germline V gene. With 3 bases removed from V and 8 bases from J, the gap between germline ends came to 22 bases. The CDR3 sequence is 17 residues long. In nucleotides, the CDR3 is TGTGCCAGCAGTGACGGGGGCCTTTGGGGGAGTGGGGAAAAACTGTTTTTT. Residues: CASSDGGLWGSGEKLFF.

The chain has TRBV7-2 and TRBJ2-7; possibly TRBD2 for D (6 bases). This CDR3 comprises 15 residues. Trimming took off 6 bases at V and 0 bases at J, with 15 bases between the two ends. Germline V gene lookup returns CDR1 SGHTA and CDR2 FQGNSA. CDR3 nucleotide sequence: TGTGCCAGCAGTACAGTGGCCGGGGGCTCCTACGAGCAGTACTTC. This sequence encodes CASSTVAGGSYEQYF.

V is TRBV27 and J is TRBJ1-2; TRBD1 agrees at 7 bases. Trimming cost V 8 bases and J 2 bases; bases outside gene matches: 5. Germline CDR1 reads MNHEY; CDR2 reads SMNVEV (reference sequence). This CDR3 comprises 13 residues. The CDR3 DNA sequence: TGTGCCAGCTCGCGGGACAGCAACTATGGCTACACCTTC. Its protein is CASSRDSNYGYTF.

The chain joins TRBV6-5 to TRBJ1-5, with TRBD1 matching 8 bases. The V gene end was trimmed by 6 bases and the J gene end by 1 base; junction bases not matched to a gene: 5. CDR3 length: 15 amino acids. Germline V gene lookup returns CDR1 MNHEY and CDR2 SVGAGI. This CDR3 is CASRRYRGSNQPQHF. The CDR3 DNA sequence: TGTGCCAGCAGGCGCTACAGGGGGAGCAATCAGCCCCAGCATTTT.

The V and J genes are TRBV6-5 and TRBJ1-1, with TRBD1 as a possible D gene (5 bases). The CDR3 consists of 13 residues. Germline values: CDR1 MNHEY, CDR2 SVGAGI. The V gene lost 6 bases and the J gene lost 10 bases, with 18 bases spanning the gap. The CDR3 DNA reads TGTGCCAGCAGGCCCCCGGGGACGAGGGGAGCTTTCTTT. This sequence encodes CASRPPGTRGAFF.

CDR3 sequence (DNA): TGCGCCAGCAGCTTGGTCGAAGGCAGGGGGGGAAACACTGAAGCTTTCTTT. Translation gives CASSLVEGRGGNTEAFF. The chain couples TRBV5-1 to TRBJ1-1; 7 nucleotides match TRBD1. After removal of 0 bases from V and 2 bases from J, the junction contained 10 bases not matched to a gene. From germline, CDR1 is SGHRS and CDR2 YFSETQ. The CDR3 runs 17 residues.

V gene TRBV5-5 combines with J gene TRBJ2-6, with D tentatively TRBD1 (7 bases). Deletions cut 4 bases from V and 0 bases from J, with 11 bases between. The V gene's germline CDR1 is SGHKS and CDR2 YYEKEE (reference sequence). CDR3 size: 16 residues. CDR3 amino acids: CASSRGTVSGANVLTF. CDR3 DNA: TGTGCCAGCAGCCGCGGGACAGTCTCTGGGGCCAACGTCCTGACTTTC.

The genes are TRBV5-1 and TRBJ2-4, with TRBD1 matching 7 bases. The CDR3 runs to 14 residues. Trimming cost V 2 bases and J 8 bases; bases outside gene matches: 7. Looked up from germline, CDR1 is SGHRS and CDR2 is YFSETQ. The CDR3 nucleotides are TGCGCCAGCAGCTTTACAGGGGTAGGAGACATTCAGTACTTC. It yields the protein CASSFTGVGDIQYF. The entire variable domain, with the rest obtained from reference TRBV5-1 and TRBJ2-4, is as follows: KAGVTQTPRYLIKTRGQQVTLSCSPISGHRSVSWYQQTPGQGLQFLFEYFSETQRNKGNFPGRFSGRQFSNSRSEMNVSTLELGDSALYLCASSFTGVGDIQYFGAGTRLSVL.

This chain connects TRBV7-8 to TRBJ2-3; unclear D gene. This CDR3 is 16 amino acids long. Germline V gene lookup returns CDR1 SGHVS and CDR2 FQNEAQ. Trimming cost V 6 bases and J 2 bases, with 18 bases left between them. The CDR3 loop is CASRARAVGLTDTQYF. CDR3 sequence (DNA): TGTGCCAGCAGGGCTCGGGCAGTCGGCCTCACAGATACGCAGTATTTT. Complete variable domain (other parts from reference TRBV7-8 and TRBJ2-3): GAGVSQSPRYKVAKRGQDVALRCDPISGHVSLFWYQQALGQGPEFLTYFQNEAQLDKSGLPSDRFFAERPEGSVSTLKIQRTQQEDSAVYLCASRARAVGLTDTQYFGPGTRLTVL.

The chain carries TRBV7-8 and TRBJ1-4; D possibly corresponds to TRBD1 (6 bases). Per the germline V gene, CDR1 is SGHVS and CDR2 is FQNEAQ. The CDR3 consists of 15 residues. Trimming stripped 5 bases from V and 3 bases from J, with 13 bases between. CDR3 amino acids: CASSPRTVANEKLFF. The CDR3 coding sequence is TGTGCCAGCAGCCCACGGACAGTTGCTAATGAAAAACTGTTTTTT.

The chain has TRBV29-1 and TRBJ1-1, with D perhaps TRBD1 (5 bases). The CDR3 consists of 12 residues. Germline V lookup: CDR1 SQVTM, CDR2 ANQGSEA. Between the trimmed V and J ends, which lost 6 bases and 6 bases, there was a span of 14 bases. CDR3 in amino acids: CSVWDSGAEAFF. The CDR3 DNA is TGCAGCGTCTGGGACTCGGGGGCTGAAGCTTTCTTT. The full variable domain, completed using reference TRBV29-1 and TRBJ1-1, is SAVISQKPSRDICQRGTSLTIQCQVDSQVTMMFWYRQQPGQSLTLIATANQGSEATYESGFVIDKFPISRPNLTFSTLTVSNMSPEDSSIYLCSVWDSGAEAFFGQGTRLTVV.